The clone carrying this TCR beta chain has just one count. The antigen is not known. The sample originates from a study of T-cell reconstitution after alpha-beta-depleted transplantation in children. During its preparation, the TCRbeta library received unique molecular identifiers. A single record per CDR3 protein comes from TCRdb applying MiXCR to the PCR reads. The profile covers 45,000 to 70,000 distinct CDR3 sequences, with 40% to 45% appearing a single time and roughly 98% taken by the ten largest. Study-level points and caveats: Fresh T-cell production supplied most of the T-cell counts and diversity seen one year after transplant. Some patients owed their high day-60 TCRbeta diversity to surviving recipient T cells and thymic progenitors. Several hundred expanded graft clones reportedly were the source of alpha-beta T cells about two months after transplant.

The sequence came from a male patient between 10 and 17 years old who had a stem cell transplant for acute lymphoblastic leukemia, so the T cells may come from the graft donor. The specimen was PBMCs, mostly from graft donor cells, collected 360 days after TCRalphabeta/CD19-depleted stem cell transplant.

CDR3 sequence: CSVEEASSYEQYF. Here the CDR3 DNA reads TGCAGCGTTGAAGAAGCTAGCTCCTACGAGCAGTACTTC. This chain uses TRBV29-1 with TRBJ2-7; no definite D call. Germline V gene data show CDR1 as SQVTM and CDR2 as ANQGSEA. Trimming removed 0 bases at V and 0 bases at J, with 6 bases between. CDR3 length: 13 residues.